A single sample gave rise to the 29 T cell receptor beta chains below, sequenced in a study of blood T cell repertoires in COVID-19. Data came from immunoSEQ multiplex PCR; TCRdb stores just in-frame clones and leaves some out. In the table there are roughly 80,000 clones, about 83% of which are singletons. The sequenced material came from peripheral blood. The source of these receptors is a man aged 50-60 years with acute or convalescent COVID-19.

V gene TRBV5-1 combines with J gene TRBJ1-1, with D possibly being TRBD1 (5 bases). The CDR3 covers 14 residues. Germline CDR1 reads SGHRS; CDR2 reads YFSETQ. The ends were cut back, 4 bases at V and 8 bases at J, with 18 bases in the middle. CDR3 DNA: TGCGCCAGCAGCCCCAGGCCGGAGGGGACCGAAGCTTTCTTT. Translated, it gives CASSPRPEGTEAFF.

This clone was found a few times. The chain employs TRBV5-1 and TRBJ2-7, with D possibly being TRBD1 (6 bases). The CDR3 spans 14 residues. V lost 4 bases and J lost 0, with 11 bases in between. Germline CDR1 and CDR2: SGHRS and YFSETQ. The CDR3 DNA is TGCGCCAGCAGCAATACAGGGAGCTCCTACGAGCAGTACTTC. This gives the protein CASSNTGSSYEQYF.

The CDR3 nucleotides are TGTGCCAGCAGTTTTCCGAGCACTGAAGCTTTCTTT. Translation gives CASSFPSTEAFF. This chain connects TRBV12-3 or TRBV12-4 to TRBJ1-1; unclear D gene. V was trimmed by 3 bases and J by 4 bases, leaving 6 bases between them. The CDR3 spans 12 residues.

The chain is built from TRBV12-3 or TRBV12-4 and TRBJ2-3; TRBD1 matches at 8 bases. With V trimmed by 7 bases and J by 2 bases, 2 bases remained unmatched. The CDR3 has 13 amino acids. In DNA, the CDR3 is TGTGCCAGCACGGACAGGGACACAGATACGCAGTATTTT. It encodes CASTDRDTDTQYF.

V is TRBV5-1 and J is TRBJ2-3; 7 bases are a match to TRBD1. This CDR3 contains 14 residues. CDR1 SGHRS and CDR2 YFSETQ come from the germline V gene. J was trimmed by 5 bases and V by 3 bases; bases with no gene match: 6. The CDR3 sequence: CASSSGQVKDTQYF. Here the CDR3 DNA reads TGCGCCAGCAGCTCCGGACAGGTGAAAGATACGCAGTATTTT.

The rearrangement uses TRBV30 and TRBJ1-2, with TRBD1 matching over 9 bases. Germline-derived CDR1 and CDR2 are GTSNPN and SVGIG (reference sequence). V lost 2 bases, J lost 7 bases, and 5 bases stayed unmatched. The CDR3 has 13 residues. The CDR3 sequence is CAWSRDRGGGYTF. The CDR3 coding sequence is TGTGCCTGGAGTCGAGACAGGGGGGGTGGCTACACCTTC.

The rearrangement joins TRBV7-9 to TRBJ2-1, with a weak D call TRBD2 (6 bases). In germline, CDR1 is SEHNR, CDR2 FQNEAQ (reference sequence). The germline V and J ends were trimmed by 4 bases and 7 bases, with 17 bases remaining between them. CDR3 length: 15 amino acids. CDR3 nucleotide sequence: TGTGCCAGCAGCTCCATCGGGCTAGCGCAAAATGAGCAGTTCTTC. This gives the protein CASSSIGLAQNEQFF.

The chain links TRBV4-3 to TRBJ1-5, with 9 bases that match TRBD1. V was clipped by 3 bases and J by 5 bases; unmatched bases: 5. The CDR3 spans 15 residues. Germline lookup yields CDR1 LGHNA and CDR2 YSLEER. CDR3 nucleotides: TGCGCCAGCAGCCAGGACAGGGGACTGGATCAGCCCCAGCATTTT. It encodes CASSQDRGLDQPQHF.

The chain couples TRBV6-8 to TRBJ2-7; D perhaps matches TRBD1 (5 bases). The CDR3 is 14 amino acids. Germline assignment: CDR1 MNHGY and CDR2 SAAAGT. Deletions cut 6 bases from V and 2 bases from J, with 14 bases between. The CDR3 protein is CASRTQDTPYEQYF. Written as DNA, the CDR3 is TGTGCCAGCAGGACCCAGGACACTCCCTACGAGCAGTACTTC.

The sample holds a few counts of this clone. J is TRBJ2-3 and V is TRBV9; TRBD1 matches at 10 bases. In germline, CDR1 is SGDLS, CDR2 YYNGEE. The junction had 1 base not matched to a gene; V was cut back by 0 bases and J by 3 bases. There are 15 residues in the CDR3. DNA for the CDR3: TGTGCCAGCAGCGTAGAGGGACAGGGGACAGATACGCAGTATTTT. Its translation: CASSVEGQGTDTQYF.

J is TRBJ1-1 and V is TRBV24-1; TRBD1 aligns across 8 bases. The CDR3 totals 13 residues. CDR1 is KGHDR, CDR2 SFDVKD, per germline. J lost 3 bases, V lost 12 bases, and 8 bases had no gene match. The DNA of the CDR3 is TGTGCCGCCTCAGGGGGCAGGGACACTGAAGCTTTCTTT. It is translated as CAASGGRDTEAFF.

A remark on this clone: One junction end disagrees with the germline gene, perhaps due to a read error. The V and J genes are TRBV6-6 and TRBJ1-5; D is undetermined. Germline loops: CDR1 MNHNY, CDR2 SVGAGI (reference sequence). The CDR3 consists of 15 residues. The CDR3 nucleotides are TGTGCCAGCAGTACCTCTATGGGCCTCAATCAGTCCCAGCATTTT. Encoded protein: CASSTSMGLNQSQHF.

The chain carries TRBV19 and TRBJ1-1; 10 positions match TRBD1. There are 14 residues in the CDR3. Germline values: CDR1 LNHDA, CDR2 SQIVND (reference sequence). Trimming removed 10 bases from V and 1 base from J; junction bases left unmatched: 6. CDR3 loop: CATRDRGRNTEAFF. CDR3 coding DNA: TGTGCCACCCGGGACAGGGGCAGGAACACTGAAGCTTTCTTT. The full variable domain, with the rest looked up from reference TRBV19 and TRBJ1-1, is DGGITQSPKYLFRKEGQNVTLSCEQNLNHDAMYWYRQDPGQGLRLIYYSQIVNDFQKGDIAEGYSVSREKKESFPLTVTSAQKNPTAFYLCATRDRGRNTEAFFGQGTRLTVV.

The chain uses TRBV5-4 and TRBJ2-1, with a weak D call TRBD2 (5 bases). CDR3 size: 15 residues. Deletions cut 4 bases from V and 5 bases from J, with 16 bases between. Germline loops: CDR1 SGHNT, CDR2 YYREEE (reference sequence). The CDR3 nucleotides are TGTGCCAGCAGCCGGGCCGGGAAAAGAAACAATGAGCAGTTCTTC. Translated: CASSRAGKRNNEQFF.

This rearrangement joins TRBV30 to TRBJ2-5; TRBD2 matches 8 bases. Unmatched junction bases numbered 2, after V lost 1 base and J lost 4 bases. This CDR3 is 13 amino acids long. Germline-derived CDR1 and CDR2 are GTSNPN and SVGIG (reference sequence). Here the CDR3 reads CAWSGSGGETQYF. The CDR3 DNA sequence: TGTGCCTGGAGTGGAAGCGGGGGAGAGACCCAGTACTTC.

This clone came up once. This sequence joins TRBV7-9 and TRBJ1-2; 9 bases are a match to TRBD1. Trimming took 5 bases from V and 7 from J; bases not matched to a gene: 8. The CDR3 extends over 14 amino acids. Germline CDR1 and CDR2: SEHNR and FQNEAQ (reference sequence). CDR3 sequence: CASSPSDRGIGYTF. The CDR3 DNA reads TGTGCCAGCAGCCCCTCGGACAGGGGCATTGGCTACACCTTC.

The DNA of the CDR3 is TGTGCCAGCAGACTCCGGGACTCTTCCTACGAGCAGTACTTC. It specifies CASRLRDSSYEQYF. The V call is TRBV11-3, the J call TRBJ2-7, with D possibly TRBD2 on 6 matching bases. Germline V CDR1 and CDR2: SGHNT, YENEEA. Trimming stripped 6 bases from V and 1 base from J, with 13 bases between. CDR3 length equals 14 residues. The full variable domain, rest sourced from reference TRBV11-3 and TRBJ2-7, is EAGVVQSPRYKIIEKKQPVAFWCNPISGHNTLYWYLQNLGQGPELLIRYENEEAVDDSQLPKDRFSAERLKGVDSTLKIQPAELGDSAVYLCASRLRDSSYEQYFGPGTRLTVT.

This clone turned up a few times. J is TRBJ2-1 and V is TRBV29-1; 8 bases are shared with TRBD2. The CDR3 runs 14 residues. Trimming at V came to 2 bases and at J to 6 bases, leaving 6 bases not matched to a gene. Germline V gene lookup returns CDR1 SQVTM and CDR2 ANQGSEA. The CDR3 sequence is CSVEPGLGLNEQFF. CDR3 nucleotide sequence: TGCAGCGTTGAACCGGGACTAGGTCTCAATGAGCAGTTCTTC.

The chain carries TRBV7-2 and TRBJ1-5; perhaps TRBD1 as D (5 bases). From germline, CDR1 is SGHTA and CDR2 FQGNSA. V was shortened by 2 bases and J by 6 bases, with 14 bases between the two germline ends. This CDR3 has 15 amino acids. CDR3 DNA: TGTGCCAGCAGCTTATTGGGGGAGGGAACTCAGCCCCAGCATTTT. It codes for CASSLLGEGTQPQHF.

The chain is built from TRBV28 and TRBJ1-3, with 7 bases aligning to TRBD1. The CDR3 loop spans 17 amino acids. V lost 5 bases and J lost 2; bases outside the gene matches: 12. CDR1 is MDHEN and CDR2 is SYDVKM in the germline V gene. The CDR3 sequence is CASSLQAIQGAGNTIYF. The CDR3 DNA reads TGTGCCAGCAGTCTACAAGCTATTCAGGGGGCTGGAAACACCATATATTTT.

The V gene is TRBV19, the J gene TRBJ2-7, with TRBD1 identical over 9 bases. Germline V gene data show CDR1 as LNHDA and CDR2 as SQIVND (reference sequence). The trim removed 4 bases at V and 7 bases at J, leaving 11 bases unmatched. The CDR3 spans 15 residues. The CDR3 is CASSNYRDRVGEQYF. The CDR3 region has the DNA TGTGCCAGTAGTAATTACCGGGACAGGGTGGGGGAGCAGTACTTC.

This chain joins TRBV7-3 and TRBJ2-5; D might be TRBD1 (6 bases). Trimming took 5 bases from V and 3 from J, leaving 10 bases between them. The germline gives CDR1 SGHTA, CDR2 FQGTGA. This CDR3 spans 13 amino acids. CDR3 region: CASSEGQKETQYF. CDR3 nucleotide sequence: TGTGCCAGCAGCGAAGGACAGAAAGAGACCCAGTACTTC.

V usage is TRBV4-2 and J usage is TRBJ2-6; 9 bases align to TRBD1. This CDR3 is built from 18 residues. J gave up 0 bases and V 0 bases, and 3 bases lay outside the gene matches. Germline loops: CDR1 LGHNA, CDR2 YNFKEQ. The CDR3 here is CASSQEGTGSSGANVLTF. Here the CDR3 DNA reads TGTGCCAGCAGCCAAGAGGGGACAGGGAGCTCTGGGGCCAACGTCCTGACTTTC.

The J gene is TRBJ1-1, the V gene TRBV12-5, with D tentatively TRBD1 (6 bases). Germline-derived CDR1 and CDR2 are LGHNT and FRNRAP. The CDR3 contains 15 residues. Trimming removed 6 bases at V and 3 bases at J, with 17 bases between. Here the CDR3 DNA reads TGTGCTAGTGGCCTTCATACAGGGTCGTACACTGAAGCTTTCTTT. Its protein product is CASGLHTGSYTEAFF.

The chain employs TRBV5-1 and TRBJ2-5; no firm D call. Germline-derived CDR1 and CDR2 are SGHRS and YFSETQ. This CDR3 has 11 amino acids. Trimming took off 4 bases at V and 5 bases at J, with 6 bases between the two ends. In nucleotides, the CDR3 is TGCGCCAGCAGCCCCGGGGAGACCCAGTACTTC. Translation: CASSPGETQYF.

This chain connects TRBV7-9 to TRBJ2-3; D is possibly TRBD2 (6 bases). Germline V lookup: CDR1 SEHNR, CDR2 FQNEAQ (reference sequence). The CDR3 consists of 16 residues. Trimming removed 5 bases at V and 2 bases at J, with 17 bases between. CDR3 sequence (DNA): TGTGCCAGCAGCCCGACTGGGCGGGGCTACACAGATACGCAGTATTTT. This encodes CASSPTGRGYTDTQYF.

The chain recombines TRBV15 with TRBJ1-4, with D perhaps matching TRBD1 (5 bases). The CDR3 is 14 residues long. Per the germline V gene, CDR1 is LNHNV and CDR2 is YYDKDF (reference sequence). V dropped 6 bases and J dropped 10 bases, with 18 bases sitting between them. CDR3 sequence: CATRTRRVGGKLFF. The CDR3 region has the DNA TGTGCCACCAGAACACGCAGGGTAGGCGGAAAACTGTTTTTT. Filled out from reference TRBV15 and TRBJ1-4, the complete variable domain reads DAMVIQNPRYQVTQFGKPVTLSCSQTLNHNVMYWYQQKSSQAPKLLFHYYDKDFNNEADTPDNFQSRRPNTSFCFLDIRSPGLGDTAMYLCATRTRRVGGKLFFGSGTQLSVL.

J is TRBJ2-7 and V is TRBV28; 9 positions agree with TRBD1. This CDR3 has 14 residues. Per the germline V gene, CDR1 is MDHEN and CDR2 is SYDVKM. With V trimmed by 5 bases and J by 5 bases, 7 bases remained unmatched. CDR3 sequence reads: CASSPGQGRNEQYF. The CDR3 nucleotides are TGTGCCAGCAGTCCGGGACAGGGTCGTAACGAGCAGTACTTC.

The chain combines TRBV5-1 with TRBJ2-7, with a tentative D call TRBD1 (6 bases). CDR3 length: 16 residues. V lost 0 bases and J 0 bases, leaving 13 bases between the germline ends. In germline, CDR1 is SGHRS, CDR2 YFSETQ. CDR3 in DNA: TGCGCCAGCAGCTTGGCGGCCCAGGGGAGCTCCTACGAGCAGTACTTC. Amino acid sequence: CASSLAAQGSSYEQYF.